Each of the 29 T cell receptor beta chains below was sequenced from the same sample in a study of cytomegalovirus exposure and HLA in healthy donors. 13 Jbeta primers and 60 Vbeta primers were used for the PCR. Clones were sequenced by immunoSEQ multiplex PCR, and TCRdb holds only the in-frame ones, with some missing. The sample yields over 80,000 clones, around 73% seen once. Sequencing used PBMCs. These receptors were collected from a woman aged 40 to 50 in good health and CMV-seronegative.

The chain links TRBV10-3 to TRBJ2-5; the D gene is possibly TRBD2 (5 bases). V lost 4 bases to trimming and J lost 4 bases, with 13 bases between them. Germline V gives CDR1 ENHRY, CDR2 SYGVKD. CDR3 length: 14 amino acids. CDR3 sequence reads: CAISARGLGETQYF. The CDR3, as DNA: TGTGCCATCAGTGCTCGGGGATTGGGAGAGACCCAGTACTTC.

This chain links TRBV5-1 with TRBJ1-1; 10 bases align to TRBD1. The CDR3 covers 16 residues. Germline V gene sequence: CDR1 SGHRS, CDR2 YFSETQ. V shed 5 bases and J 5 bases; nucleotides not matched to a gene: 12. This CDR3 is CASSRQGAFFGTEAFF. The CDR3, as DNA: TGCGCCAGCAGTCGACAGGGGGCCTTTTTCGGGACTGAAGCTTTCTTT.

V is TRBV29-1 and J is TRBJ2-3; 10 nucleotides match TRBD2. Germline V gene sequence: CDR1 SQVTM, CDR2 ANQGSEA. Trimming cost V 3 bases and J 3 bases; bases outside gene matches: 6. The CDR3 runs to 15 residues. CDR3 region: CSVEVAGGATDTQYF. The CDR3 coding sequence is TGCAGCGTTGAGGTAGCGGGAGGTGCGACAGATACGCAGTATTTT.

In its sample, this clone was seen once. This chain uses TRBV14 with TRBJ1-1; 7 nucleotides line up with TRBD1. CDR1 and CDR2 (germline): SGHDN, FVKESK. The CDR3 totals 16 residues. Trimming at V came to 2 bases and at J to 2 bases, leaving 8 bases not matched to a gene. CDR3 DNA: TGTGCCAGCAGCCAATACCCGGGACAGCGAAACACTGAAGCTTTCTTT. Translated: CASSQYPGQRNTEAFF.

This clone was seen more than once but under ten times. The junction departs from germline at one end; a sequencing error may be responsible. This chain joins TRBV5-4 and TRBJ2-1; 8 bases match TRBD2. CDR1 is SGHNT, CDR2 YYREEE, per germline (reference sequence). There are 16 residues in the CDR3. In nucleotides, the CDR3 is TGTGCCAGCAGCTTGGGCGGGGGGAGGTCCTCCAATGAGCAGTTCTTC. Protein product: CASSLGGGRSSNEQFF.

The rearrangement links TRBV5-4 to TRBJ2-7, with 15 bases that match TRBD2. The V segment lost 4 bases and the J segment 3 bases; nucleotides outside the gene matches: 2. The CDR3 is made up of 15 amino acids. From germline, CDR1 is SGHNT and CDR2 YYREEE (reference sequence). DNA of the CDR3: TGTGCCAGCAGCCGGGGACTAGCGGGAGGCTACGAGCAGTACTTC. Translation: CASSRGLAGGYEQYF.

This clone was seen a few times. The V and J genes are TRBV6-1 and TRBJ1-3; D not certain. There are 16 residues in the CDR3. The germline gives CDR1 MNHNS, CDR2 SASEGT. The ends were cut back, 4 bases at V and 0 bases at J, with 13 bases in the middle. The CDR3 bases are TGTGCCAGCAGTGGGGGTACGGGGTACTCTGGAAACACCATATATTTT. This gives the protein CASSGGTGYSGNTIYF.

This clone was seen a few times. The rearrangement links TRBV4-3 to TRBJ1-2, with D maybe TRBD1 (6 bases). The CDR3 is 14 amino acids. The germline CDR1 and CDR2 sequences are LGHNA and YSLEER. Trimming left V 1 base short and J 3 bases short, with 9 bases between. This chain's CDR3 is CASSQGAGDYGYTF. As DNA, the CDR3 is TGCGCCAGCAGCCAAGGTGCAGGGGACTATGGCTACACCTTC.

J is TRBJ2-3 and V is TRBV7-6, with a tentative D call TRBD2 (6 bases). V was cut by 3 bases and J by 4 bases, with 17 bases left in between. Per germline, CDR1 SGHVS and CDR2 FNYEAQ. This CDR3 spans 16 amino acids. CDR3 sequence (DNA): TGTGCCAGCAGCTTGTACCGACTAGGTGCCCCAGATACGCAGTATTTT. This translates into CASSLYRLGAPDTQYF.

J is TRBJ2-7 and V is TRBV5-1; TRBD2 matches 8 bases. CDR3 length equals 18 residues. The germline gives CDR1 SGHRS, CDR2 YFSETQ. V lost 2 bases, J lost 4 bases, and 17 bases stayed unmatched. The CDR3 DNA reads TGCGCCAGCAGCTTCAGCCCGCGGGGGGCGCGGGAATTATACGAGCAGTACTTC. Encoded protein: CASSFSPRGARELYEQYF.

The rearrangement links TRBV28 to TRBJ2-7, with 8 bases lining up with TRBD2. Trimming took 7 bases from V and 6 from J; bases not matched to a gene: 8. The CDR3 is made up of 13 amino acids. Germline V lookup: CDR1 MDHEN, CDR2 SYDVKM. CDR3 nucleotide sequence: TGTGCCAGCACCGGGGGGGGACTAAGCGAGCAGTACTTC. Amino acids: CASTGGGLSEQYF.

This clone was seen only once. The CDR3 DNA follows: TGTGCCAGCAGAGAGGACAGACCCTACGAGCAGTACTTC. Translation: CASREDRPYEQYF. This chain links TRBV2 with TRBJ2-7; perhaps TRBD1 as D (6 bases). CDR3 length equals 13 residues. Germline V gene data show CDR1 as SNHLY and CDR2 as FYNNEI. The ends were cut back, 6 bases at V and 2 bases at J, with 11 bases in the middle.

The V gene is TRBV29-1, the J gene TRBJ1-1; maybe TRBD1 (5 bases). Trimming removed 1 base at V and 0 bases at J, with 9 bases between. Germline CDR1 reads SQVTM; CDR2 reads ANQGSEA. The CDR3 consists of 14 residues. The CDR3 DNA is TGCAGCGTTGAAGTGGGACTGTTGAACACTGAAGCTTTCTTT. It translates to CSVEVGLLNTEAFF.

The J gene is TRBJ2-2, the V gene TRBV5-1; 8 bases align to TRBD1. Germline assignment: CDR1 SGHRS and CDR2 YFSETQ. CDR3 length equals 15 residues. J lost 2 bases, V lost 3 bases, and 3 bases had no gene match. In nucleotides, the CDR3 is TGCGCCAGCAGCTCGACAGGGGTAAACACCGGGGAGCTGTTTTTT. Amino acid sequence: CASSSTGVNTGELFF.

This rearrangement joins TRBV9 to TRBJ1-1; TRBD1 is a possible D gene (5 bases). V was pared by 0 bases and J by 14 bases, with 17 bases between. Germline V gene data show CDR1 as SGDLS and CDR2 as YYNGEE. The CDR3 runs 13 residues. Written as DNA, the CDR3 is TGTGCCAGCAGCGTAGCTACAGGAGATCGGGTCTTCTTT. Translating gives CASSVATGDRVFF.

V gene TRBV6-5 combines with J gene TRBJ1-1; 7 bases are shared with TRBD1. Germline V gives CDR1 MNHEY, CDR2 SVGAGI. This CDR3 is 15 amino acids long. Unmatched junction bases numbered 2, after V lost 0 bases and J lost 1 base. In DNA form, the CDR3 reads TGTGCCAGCAGTTACTCCGGGACAGCGAACACTGAAGCTTTCTTT. Residues: CASSYSGTANTEAFF.

About this clone: Germline and junction disagree at one end, which may indicate a read error. The chain is built from TRBV7-9 and TRBJ2-1; perhaps TRBD2 as D (6 bases). CDR1 and CDR2 from the germline V gene are SEHNR and FQNEAQ (reference sequence). The length of the CDR3 is 18 residues. In DNA form, the CDR3 reads TGTTCCAGCAGCTCTACTAACCTTGGAGGGGCCCCCTACAATGAGCAGTTCTTC. Translating it yields CSSSSTNLGGAPYNEQFF.

This clone was observed a few times. The chain carries TRBV29-1 and TRBJ1-1; the D is unclear. This CDR3 is built from 12 residues. Germline V CDR1 and CDR2: SQVTM, ANQGSEA. Trimming removed 5 bases at V and 7 bases at J, with 14 bases between. The CDR3 nucleotides are TGCAGCGTTTGTACAGATACCAATGAAGCTTTCTTT. It translates to CSVCTDTNEAFF.

The chain couples TRBV5-1 to TRBJ2-2; D is undetermined. V dropped 2 bases and J dropped 0 bases, with 8 bases sitting between them. The germline gives CDR1 SGHRS, CDR2 YFSETQ. The length of the CDR3 is 15 residues. CDR3 DNA: TGCGCCAGCAGCTTCCTCGTCGCGAACACCGGGGAGCTGTTTTTT. Encoded protein: CASSFLVANTGELFF.

V usage is TRBV5-6 and J usage is TRBJ1-1, with TRBD1 matching 7 bases. Trimming cost V 4 bases and J 1 base; bases outside gene matches: 4. Germline assignment: CDR1 SGHDT and CDR2 YYEEEE. The length of the CDR3 is 14 residues. The CDR3 spells CASSPGQKNTEAFF. CDR3 in DNA: TGTGCCAGCAGCCCGGGACAGAAGAACACTGAAGCTTTCTTT.

The CDR3 reads CASVSGLAGYNEQFF. The CDR3 DNA is TGCGCCAGCGTCTCAGGACTAGCGGGATACAATGAGCAGTTCTTC. This chain connects TRBV5-1 to TRBJ2-1, with 12 nucleotides matching TRBD2. The germline gives CDR1 SGHRS, CDR2 YFSETQ. The CDR3 has 15 amino acids. The junction had 6 bases not matched to a gene; V was cut back by 7 bases and J by 4 bases.

The rearrangement joins TRBV29-1 to TRBJ2-3, with D maybe TRBD2 (6 bases). V was clipped by 4 bases and J by 4 bases, with 15 bases between them. CDR3 length: 14 residues. Germline V gene lookup returns CDR1 SQVTM and CDR2 ANQGSEA. The CDR3 coding sequence is TGCAGCGTTGCCGGGGGAGAGAGTGCAGATACGCAGTATTTT. Encoded protein: CSVAGGESADTQYF.

This sequence joins TRBV5-4 and TRBJ2-4; D call uncertain. The CDR3 runs 15 residues. The V and J ends lost 0 bases and 0 bases respectively, with 7 bases between them. Germline-derived CDR1 and CDR2 are SGHNT and YYREEE (reference sequence). The CDR3 loop is CASSLGELAKNIQYF. The DNA for the CDR3 is TGTGCCAGCAGCTTGGGAGAACTAGCCAAAAACATTCAGTACTTC.

The rearrangement links TRBV6-5 to TRBJ1-4; 7 bases agree with TRBD1. Germline V lookup: CDR1 MNHEY, CDR2 SVGAGI. V shed 4 bases and J 5 bases; nucleotides not matched to a gene: 7. The CDR3 loop spans 15 amino acids. This CDR3 reads CASSLEQGRNEKLFF. For the CDR3, the DNA is TGTGCCAGCAGTTTAGAACAGGGGAGAAATGAAAAACTGTTTTTT.

The V and J genes are TRBV7-3 and TRBJ2-3; 11 bases are shared with TRBD2. This CDR3 region has 16 residues. Germline CDR1 SGHTA, CDR2 FQGTGA. V lost 5 bases and J lost 4; bases outside the gene matches: 8. In DNA form, the CDR3 reads TGTGCCAGCAGCCGCGGGGGGGGACTAGCGGCAGATACGCAGTATTTT. Protein: CASSRGGGLAADTQYF.

The chain has TRBV29-1 and TRBJ2-2; 8 nucleotides agree with TRBD2. V trimming: 7 bases; J trimming: 4 bases; junction bases outside the gene matches: 8. Per the germline V gene, CDR1 is SQVTM and CDR2 is ANQGSEA. The length of the CDR3 is 14 residues. CDR3 in amino acids: CSALGAGVTGELFF. In DNA, the CDR3 is TGCAGCGCCCTGGGAGCGGGAGTCACCGGGGAGCTGTTTTTT.

This clone was counted only a few times. The rearrangement uses TRBV4-3 and TRBJ2-1; 8 bases fit TRBD2. Looked up from germline, CDR1 is LGHNA and CDR2 is YSLEER. With V trimmed by 1 base and J by 0 bases, 8 bases remained unmatched. The CDR3 runs 18 residues. This CDR3 is CASSQGFLAGYSYNEQFF. CDR3 DNA sequence: TGCGCCAGCAGCCAAGGTTTCCTAGCGGGTTACTCCTACAATGAGCAGTTCTTC.

V gene TRBV7-8 combines with J gene TRBJ2-7; no clear D. The ends were cut back, 7 bases at V and 4 bases at J, with 23 bases in the middle. CDR3 length equals 16 residues. Germline V gene sequence: CDR1 SGHVS, CDR2 FQNEAQ. CDR3 protein: CASIYCKQKAAYEQYF. CDR3 nucleotides: TGTGCCAGCATTTATTGCAAGCAGAAGGCGGCATACGAGCAGTACTTC.

The chain links TRBV5-1 to TRBJ2-7; 14 bases are a match to TRBD2. The germline V gene has CDR1 SGHRS and CDR2 YFSETQ. The CDR3 extends over 15 amino acids. Unmatched junction bases numbered 6, after V lost 5 bases and J lost 5 bases. The CDR3 nucleotides read TGCGCCAGCAGAACCGGGACTAGCGGGAGAAACGAGCAGTACTTC. Protein product: CASRTGTSGRNEQYF. Complete variable domain (other parts from reference TRBV5-1 and TRBJ2-7): KAGVTQTPRYLIKTRGQQVTLSCSPISGHRSVSWYQQTPGQGLQFLFEYFSETQRNKGNFPGRFSGRQFSNSRSEMNVSTLELGDSALYLCASRTGTSGRNEQYFGPGTRLTVT.